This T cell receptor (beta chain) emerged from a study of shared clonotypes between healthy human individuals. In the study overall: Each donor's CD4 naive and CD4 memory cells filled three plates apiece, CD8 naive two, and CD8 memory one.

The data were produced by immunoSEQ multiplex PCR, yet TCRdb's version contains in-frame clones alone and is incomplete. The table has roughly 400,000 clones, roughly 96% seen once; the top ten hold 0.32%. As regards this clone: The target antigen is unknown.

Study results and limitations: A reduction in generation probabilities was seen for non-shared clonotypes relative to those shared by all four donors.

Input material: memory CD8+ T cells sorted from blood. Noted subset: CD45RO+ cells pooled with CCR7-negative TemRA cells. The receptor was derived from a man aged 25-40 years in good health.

The CDR3 loop reads CASSSGVGNTIYF. The CDR3 region has the DNA TGCGCCAGCAGCTCAGGGGTTGGAAACACCATATATTTT. This chain uses TRBV5-1 with TRBJ1-3, with D perhaps matching TRBD1 (6 bases). Trimming left V 3 bases short and J 3 bases short, with 7 bases between. Germline V lookup: CDR1 SGHRS, CDR2 YFSETQ. The CDR3 is 13 amino acids.